The 31 T cell receptor beta chains reported below all come from one sample, sequenced in a study of blood T cell repertoires in COVID-19. Assay used: immunoSEQ multiplex PCR; TCRdb lists only in-frame clones, some missing. The sample includes some 97,000 clones, 90% to 95% of them seen just once. Material for sequencing was peripheral blood. The receptors come from a man aged 55-75 years with acute or convalescent COVID-19.

The chain combines TRBV2 with TRBJ1-1; TRBD1 matches 11 bases. Germline CDR1 SNHLY, CDR2 FYNNEI. The junction had 15 bases not matched to a gene; V was cut back by 6 bases and J by 3 bases. The CDR3 loop spans 18 amino acids. This chain's CDR3 is CASRISGTGGTKDTEAFF. The CDR3 coding sequence is TGTGCCAGCAGGATCTCCGGGACAGGGGGAACTAAGGACACTGAAGCTTTCTTT.

The chain is built from TRBV28 and TRBJ1-1, with TRBD1 identical over 12 bases. The CDR3 runs 17 residues. CDR1 is MDHEN and CDR2 is SYDVKM in the germline V gene. With V trimmed by 3 bases and J by 0 bases, 5 bases remained unmatched. CDR3 protein: CASSLLGTGGLNTEAFF. The CDR3 DNA reads TGTGCCAGCAGTTTGCTTGGGACAGGGGGCCTGAACACTGAAGCTTTCTTT. The full variable domain, in which reference TRBV28 and TRBJ1-1 provide the parts outside the CDR3, is DVKVTQSSRYLVKRTGEKVFLECVQDMDHENMFWYRQDPGLGLRLIYFSYDVKMKEKGDIPEGYSVSREKKERFSLILESASTNQTSMYLCASSLLGTGGLNTEAFFGQGTRLTVV.

J is TRBJ2-7 and V is TRBV5-4, with a tentative D call TRBD1 (6 bases). V was cut by 1 base and J by 2 bases, with 7 bases left in between. CDR1 is SGHNT and CDR2 is YYREEE in the germline V gene (reference sequence). The CDR3 loop spans 13 amino acids. CDR3 loop: CASSLTGTYEQYF. The CDR3 nucleotides are TGTGCCAGCAGCTTGACAGGGACCTACGAGCAGTACTTC.

The rearrangement uses TRBV27 and TRBJ2-5; a possible D gene is TRBD1 (6 bases). Trimming removed 5 bases at V and 4 bases at J, with 14 bases between. The CDR3 loop spans 14 amino acids. The germline V gene encodes CDR1 MNHEY and CDR2 SMNVEV (reference sequence). For the CDR3, the DNA is TGTGCCAGCAGTACACAGGGACGGCGAGAGACCCAGTACTTC. Its protein is CASSTQGRRETQYF.

This clone came up once. The chain recombines TRBV6-5 with TRBJ2-3; perhaps TRBD1 as D (5 bases). V shed 7 bases and J shed 5 bases, with 19 bases lying between them. The CDR3 sequence is 15 residues long. CDR1 is MNHEY and CDR2 is SVGAGI in the germline V gene. CDR3 nucleotides: TGTGCCAGCAAAGGTGGCGACAGCATACTAGATACGCAGTATTTT. This encodes CASKGGDSILDTQYF.

The chain couples TRBV3-1 (or the pseudogene TRBV3-2) to TRBJ2-3, with TRBD2 identical over 8 bases. The germline V gene encodes CDR1 LGHDT and CDR2 YNNKEL (reference sequence). The CDR3 runs 14 residues. With V trimmed by 0 bases and J by 9 bases, 5 bases remained unmatched. The CDR3 loop reads CASSQDLIAGTQYF. CDR3 coding DNA: TGTGCCAGCAGCCAAGATCTTATAGCGGGAACGCAGTATTTT.

This clone was seen only once. V and J are TRBV28 and TRBJ2-6; 9 positions agree with TRBD1. The V gene end was trimmed by 6 bases and the J gene end by 0 bases; junction bases not matched to a gene: 9. The CDR3 length is 18 residues. Germline V gene sequence: CDR1 MDHEN, CDR2 SYDVKM. CDR3 sequence: CASSGGTGFISGANVLTF. Written as DNA, the CDR3 is TGTGCCAGCAGCGGGGGGACAGGGTTTATCTCTGGGGCCAACGTCCTGACTTTC.

V usage is TRBV7-3 and J usage is TRBJ2-1, with TRBD2 identical over 10 bases. CDR1 is SGHTA, CDR2 FQGTGA, per germline. V shed 4 bases and J 8 bases; nucleotides not matched to a gene: 23. This CDR3 has 20 residues. CDR3 DNA: TGTGCCAGCAGCTCTAAAAGCGGGCTAGCGGGAGTTAGTAGGGGCGATGAGCAGTTCTTC. Translating gives CASSSKSGLAGVSRGDEQFF.

In its sample, this clone was seen once. The rearrangement joins TRBV19 to TRBJ2-3, with D unresolved. The V gene lost 2 bases and the J gene lost 2 bases, with 17 bases spanning the gap. CDR3 length: 17 residues. Germline CDR1 reads LNHDA; CDR2 reads SQIVND (reference sequence). CDR3 in amino acids: CASSISATGWATDTQYF. The CDR3, as DNA: TGTGCCAGTAGTATATCAGCAACCGGATGGGCCACAGATACGCAGTATTTT.

The rearrangement links TRBV19 to TRBJ2-7; TRBD2 matches at 7 bases. Trimming at V came to 3 bases and at J to 0 bases, leaving 11 bases not matched to a gene. The CDR3 is 17 residues long. Germline V CDR1 and CDR2: LNHDA, SQIVND (reference sequence). CDR3 DNA sequence: TGTGCCAGTAGTATTAGCCCCCTAGCGGCCGTCTCCTACGAGCAGTACTTC. It codes for CASSISPLAAVSYEQYF.

A word on this clone: At one of its ends the junction is not consistent with the germline gene, which may arise from a read error. The CDR3 DNA reads TGTGCCATCCTAAATGGGGGACTCCTTTTT. Translated: CAILNGGLLF. The rearrangement joins TRBV12-3 or TRBV12-4 to TRBJ1-4, with D perhaps TRBD1 (5 bases). The CDR3 is 10 amino acids.

The gene calls are TRBV7-8 and TRBJ1-3; 10 bases match TRBD1. Germline trimming cut 5 bases from V and 0 bases from J; bases unmatched to any gene: 7. Germline loops: CDR1 SGHVS, CDR2 FQNEAQ. The CDR3 is made up of 17 amino acids. This CDR3 reads CASSLPGQGSSGNTIYF. DNA of the CDR3: TGTGCCAGCAGCCTCCCGGGACAGGGGAGCTCTGGAAACACCATATATTTT.

This chain's CDR3 is CASSSSGTREETQYF. The CDR3, as DNA: TGTGCCAGCAGTTCCTCCGGGACAAGGGAAGAGACCCAGTACTTC. The V call is TRBV5-5, the J call TRBJ2-5, with TRBD1 as a possible D gene (6 bases). Germline CDR1 is SGHKS and CDR2 is YYEKEE (reference sequence). This CDR3 contains 15 residues. The V end was cut by 5 bases, the J end by 3 bases, with 17 bases between.

The rearrangement uses TRBV13 and TRBJ1-4; D is unresolved. CDR3 size: 14 residues. The V end lost 5 bases, the J end lost 7 bases, and 14 bases lay between the germline ends. Per germline, CDR1 PRHDT and CDR2 FYEKMQ (reference sequence). The CDR3 spells CASSRGPGGEKLFF. In nucleotides, the CDR3 is TGTGCCAGCAGCCGAGGACCCGGAGGTGAAAAACTGTTTTTT. Based on the CDR3 plus reference TRBV13 and TRBJ1-4, the full variable domain is AAGVIQSPRHLIKEKRETATLKCYPIPRHDTVYWYQQGPGQDPQFLISFYEKMQSDKGSIPDRFSAQQFSDYHSELNMSSLELGDSALYFCASSRGPGGEKLFFGSGTQLSVL.

The chain employs TRBV6-1 and TRBJ1-4, with D perhaps TRBD1 (5 bases). Deletions cut 3 bases from V and 4 bases from J, with 15 bases between. CDR3 length equals 16 residues. Germline CDR1 and CDR2: MNHNS and SASEGT. The CDR3 here is CASSDFPDRVNEKLFF. The CDR3 nucleotides read TGTGCCAGCAGTGATTTTCCCGACAGAGTTAATGAAAAACTGTTTTTT.

The rearrangement joins TRBV6-5 to TRBJ2-5, with D perhaps matching TRBD2 (6 bases). This CDR3 has 14 residues. V shed 2 bases and J shed 4 bases, with 11 bases lying between them. Per germline, CDR1 MNHEY and CDR2 SVGAGI. CDR3 region: CASSYAGSGETQYF. For the CDR3, the DNA is TGTGCCAGCAGTTACGCCGGGAGCGGAGAGACCCAGTACTTC.

This sequence joins TRBV3-1 (or the pseudogene TRBV3-2) and TRBJ2-2; D is possibly TRBD2 (6 bases). V was shortened by 7 bases and J by 1 base, with 10 bases between the two germline ends. Germline assignment: CDR1 LGHDT and CDR2 YNNKEL (reference sequence). The CDR3 is 14 residues long. Here the CDR3 reads CASNPAGNTGELFF. The CDR3 nucleotides are TGTGCCAGCAACCCAGCGGGGAACACCGGGGAGCTGTTTTTT.

The chain links TRBV6-5 to TRBJ1-1; D perhaps matches TRBD1 (5 bases). The CDR3 has 12 amino acids. CDR1 is MNHEY, CDR2 SVGAGI, per germline. The CDR3 here is CTGGGYGTEAFF. CDR3 sequence (DNA): TGTACCGGCGGGGGGTATGGCACTGAAGCTTTCTTT.

The rearrangement uses TRBV6-1 and TRBJ1-4; TRBD1 might be the D (6 bases). Germline-derived CDR1 and CDR2 are MNHNS and SASEGT. CDR3 length equals 16 residues. V was clipped by 5 bases and J by 6 bases, with 19 bases between them. The DNA for the CDR3 is TGTGCCAGCAGTCAAGTTGGGGGGGCGGAGGATGAAAAACTGTTTTTT. Its protein product is CASSQVGGAEDEKLFF.

This clone has a single count. The chain links TRBV14 to TRBJ1-4; 8 nucleotides match TRBD1. CDR1 SGHDN and CDR2 FVKESK come from the germline V gene. The CDR3 consists of 17 residues. Losses at the gene ends were 3 bases for V and 2 bases for J; bases not matched to a gene: 8. The CDR3 sequence: CASSHPLTGGTNEKLFF. The CDR3 bases are TGTGCCAGCAGCCACCCTCTTACAGGGGGGACTAATGAAAAACTGTTTTTT.

The rearrangement joins TRBV5-4 to TRBJ1-6; the match to TRBD1 covers 7 bases. With V trimmed by 1 base and J by 7 bases, 8 bases remained unmatched. Germline values: CDR1 SGHNT, CDR2 YYREEE (reference sequence). The CDR3 extends over 16 amino acids. For the CDR3, the DNA is TGTGCCAGCAGCTTGATGACAGGGATGAGGAATTCACCCCTCCACTTT. As protein: CASSLMTGMRNSPLHF.

The sample holds one count of this clone. In nucleotides, the CDR3 is TGTGCCAGCAGTTTTTGGGACAGCAGGAACACTGAAGCTTTCTTT. This sequence encodes CASSFWDSRNTEAFF. This chain links TRBV28 with TRBJ1-1, with 7 bases that match TRBD1. The CDR3 covers 15 residues. Trimming took 3 bases from V and 1 from J; bases not matched to a gene: 5. Germline V CDR1 and CDR2: MDHEN, SYDVKM. The entire variable domain, with the rest obtained from reference TRBV28 and TRBJ1-1, is as follows: DVKVTQSSRYLVKRTGEKVFLECVQDMDHENMFWYRQDPGLGLRLIYFSYDVKMKEKGDIPEGYSVSREKKERFSLILESASTNQTSMYLCASSFWDSRNTEAFFGQGTRLTVV.

The chain is built from TRBV19 and TRBJ2-3; D unclear. V was cut by 10 bases and J by 1 base, with 12 bases left in between. The CDR3 consists of 13 residues. Germline V CDR1 and CDR2: LNHDA, SQIVND (reference sequence). The CDR3 is CATQTRGTDTQYF. CDR3 DNA sequence: TGTGCCACCCAAACTCGGGGCACAGATACGCAGTATTTT.

The chain uses TRBV24-1 and TRBJ2-5; TRBD1 matches at 11 bases. In germline, CDR1 is KGHDR, CDR2 SFDVKD. There are 15 residues in the CDR3. J was trimmed by 5 bases and V by 4 bases; bases with no gene match: 5. CDR3 residues: CATSDRTGGGETQYF. CDR3 DNA: TGTGCCACCAGTGACCGGACAGGGGGCGGCGAGACCCAGTACTTC.

This chain joins TRBV7-3 and TRBJ2-1; 10 nucleotides match TRBD2. CDR3 size: 15 residues. Unmatched junction bases numbered 5, after V lost 4 bases and J lost 5 bases. Germline CDR1 and CDR2: SGHTA and FQGTGA. For the CDR3, the DNA is TGTGCCAGCAGCTCTAGCGGGAGTCCACACAATGAGCAGTTCTTC. Translated, it gives CASSSSGSPHNEQFF.

The chain has TRBV19 and TRBJ1-2, with D hard to call. Germline V gene sequence: CDR1 LNHDA, CDR2 SQIVND (reference sequence). The CDR3 is made up of 14 amino acids. Trimming took 7 bases from V and 4 from J, leaving 16 bases between them. The CDR3 protein is CASNPEADFYGYTF. CDR3 coding DNA: TGTGCCAGTAACCCGGAGGCAGACTTCTATGGCTACACCTTC.

The chain employs TRBV2 and TRBJ1-5, with 8 positions matching TRBD1. The germline V gene encodes CDR1 SNHLY and CDR2 FYNNEI. V lost 7 bases and J lost 4; bases outside the gene matches: 6. CDR3 length equals 14 residues. Here the CDR3 reads CASIADRANQPQHF. CDR3 nucleotides: TGTGCCAGCATTGCGGACAGGGCGAATCAGCCCCAGCATTTT.

CDR3 loop: CASSLAGVYGYTF. The CDR3, as DNA: TGTGCCAGTAGTTTAGCGGGAGTCTATGGCTACACCTTC. This chain connects TRBV19 to TRBJ1-2; D unresolved. Germline CDR1 is LNHDA and CDR2 is SQIVND (reference sequence). This CDR3 is built from 13 residues. The ends were cut back, 5 bases at V and 4 bases at J, with 11 bases in the middle. Supplemented by reference TRBV19 and TRBJ1-2, the full variable domain reads DGGITQSPKYLFRKEGQNVTLSCEQNLNHDAMYWYRQDPGQGLRLIYYSQIVNDFQKGDIAEGYSVSREKKESFPLTVTSAQKNPTAFYLCASSLAGVYGYTFGSGTRLTVV.

The rearrangement links TRBV19 to TRBJ1-4; the D gene is possibly TRBD1 (5 bases). The CDR3 totals 15 residues. V lost 5 bases and J 0 bases, leaving 10 bases between the germline ends. Germline V gene data show CDR1 as LNHDA and CDR2 as SQIVND (reference sequence). This CDR3 is CASSSSRATNEKLFF. CDR3 sequence (DNA): TGTGCCAGTAGTTCGTCCAGGGCAACTAATGAAAAACTGTTTTTT. The full variable domain, rest sourced from reference TRBV19 and TRBJ1-4, is DGGITQSPKYLFRKEGQNVTLSCEQNLNHDAMYWYRQDPGQGLRLIYYSQIVNDFQKGDIAEGYSVSREKKESFPLTVTSAQKNPTAFYLCASSSSRATNEKLFFGSGTQLSVL.

The genes are TRBV4-2 and TRBJ2-3; TRBD2 matches 12 bases. The CDR3 contains 18 residues. J lost 5 bases, V lost 1 base, and 10 bases had no gene match. Looked up from germline, CDR1 is LGHNA and CDR2 is YNFKEQ. The CDR3 coding sequence is TGTGCCAGCAGCCAAGGTCGTCTAGCGGGAGGGCCGGTAGATACGCAGTATTTT. Its translation is CASSQGRLAGGPVDTQYF.

The rearrangement uses TRBV5-6 and TRBJ1-5; 9 bases agree with TRBD1. The CDR3 totals 15 residues. Trimming at V came to 5 bases and at J to 5 bases, leaving 8 bases not matched to a gene. Germline V lookup: CDR1 SGHDT, CDR2 YYEEEE. CDR3 bases: TGTGCCAGCAGTTGCCCGGGACAGGGCTATCAGCCCCAGCATTTT. It yields the protein CASSCPGQGYQPQHF. The whole variable domain, filled in from reference TRBV5-6 and TRBJ1-5, reads DAGVTQSPTHLIKTRGQQVTLRCSPKSGHDTVSWYQQALGQGPQFIFQYYEEEERQRGNFPDRFSGHQFPNYSSELNVNALLLGDSALYLCASSCPGQGYQPQHFGDGTRLSIL.